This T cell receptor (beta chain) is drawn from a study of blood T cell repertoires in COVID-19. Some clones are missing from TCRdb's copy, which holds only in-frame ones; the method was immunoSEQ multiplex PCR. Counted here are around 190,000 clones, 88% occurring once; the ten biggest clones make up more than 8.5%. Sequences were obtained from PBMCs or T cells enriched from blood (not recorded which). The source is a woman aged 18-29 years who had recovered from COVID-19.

CDR3 nucleotides: TGTGCCAGCAGCTTTGATAGAAATCAGCCCCAGCATTTT. Residues: CASSFDRNQPQHF. This rearrangement joins TRBV7-2 to TRBJ1-5, with D uncertain. This CDR3 has 13 amino acids. The V gene's germline CDR1 is SGHTA and CDR2 FQGNSA. V lost 3 bases and J lost 4, with 7 bases in between.